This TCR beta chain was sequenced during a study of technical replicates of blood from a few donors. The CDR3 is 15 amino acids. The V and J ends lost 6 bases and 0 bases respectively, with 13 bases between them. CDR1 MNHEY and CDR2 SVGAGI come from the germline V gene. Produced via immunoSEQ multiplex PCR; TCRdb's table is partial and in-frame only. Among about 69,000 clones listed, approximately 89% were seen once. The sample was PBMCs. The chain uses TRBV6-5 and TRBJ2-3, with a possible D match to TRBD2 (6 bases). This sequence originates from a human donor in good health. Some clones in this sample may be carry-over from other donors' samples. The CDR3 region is CASSLAGTSTDTQYF. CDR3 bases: TGTGCCAGCAGCCTGGCAGGGACTAGCACAGATACGCAGTATTTT.